This TCR beta chain was captured in a study of breast tumors, draining lymph nodes, adjacent tissues. Germline CDR1 reads DFQATT; CDR2 reads SNEGSKA (reference sequence). Trimming left V 3 bases short and J 0 bases short, with 9 bases between. The CDR3 totals 13 residues. Via MiXCR, TCRdb re-called the multiplex PCR reads, giving one row per CDR3 protein. The data contain tens of thousands of distinct CDR3 sequences, roughly 39% of them singletons. This chain joins TRBV20-1 and TRBJ2-7; no clear D. The sequence was obtained from a female donor with breast cancer. Some clones in this sample may be carry-over from other donors' samples. The sample was breast tumor tissue. CDR3: CSARSESSYEQYF. In DNA form, the CDR3 reads TGCAGTGCTAGGTCCGAAAGCTCCTACGAGCAGTACTTC.